Given below is one TCR beta chain in context. The data are from a study of blood T cell repertoires in COVID-19. At the level of the study: From the United States, Italy and Spain came samples of acute and convalescent COVID-19. T cells, B-cell-depleted T cells, or PBMCs provided the cDNA or gDNA that served as material.

Original data processing: Amplification of reference gene primers provided the estimated nucleated cell counts. This table comes from immunoSEQ multiplex PCR, and its TCRdb copy is limited to in-frame clones, with some not included. That table supplies the V and J calls and clone size; D and trimming were determined from the DNA. Of about 170,000 clones in the sample, about four fifths were seen once. The receptor was isolated from a woman of 80 years or more with acute or convalescent COVID-19. The specimen was peripheral blood.

The CDR3 reads CASSGTADSTDTQYF. CDR3 in DNA: TGTGCCAGTAGCGGGACAGCAGATAGCACAGATACGCAGTATTTT. The V gene is TRBV19, the J gene TRBJ2-3; 7 nucleotides agree with TRBD1. The CDR3 is 15 amino acids. Germline CDR1 reads LNHDA; CDR2 reads SQIVND (reference sequence). The junction had 6 bases not matched to a gene; V was cut back by 6 bases and J by 0 bases.